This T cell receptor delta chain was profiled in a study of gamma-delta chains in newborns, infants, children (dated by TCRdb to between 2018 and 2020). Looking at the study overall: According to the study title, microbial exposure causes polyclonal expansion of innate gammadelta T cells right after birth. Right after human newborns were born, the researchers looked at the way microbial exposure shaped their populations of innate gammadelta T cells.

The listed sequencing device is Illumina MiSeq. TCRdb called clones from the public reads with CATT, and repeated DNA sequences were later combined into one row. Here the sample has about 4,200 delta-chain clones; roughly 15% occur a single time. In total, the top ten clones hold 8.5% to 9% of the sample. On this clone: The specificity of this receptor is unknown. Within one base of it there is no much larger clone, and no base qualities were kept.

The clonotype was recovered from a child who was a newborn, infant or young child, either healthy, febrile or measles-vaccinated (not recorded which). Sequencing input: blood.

The DNA sequence is as follows: TGTGCCTGTGACACCGGGGGGGCTCGGAGCTCCTGGGACACCCGACAGATGTTTTTC. Its protein product is CACDTGGARSSWDTRQMFF. This sequence uses TRDV2 and TRDJ3, with TRDD3 as a weak D call on 5 bases. Because TCRdb records no J gene, it was assigned here through a match of the DNA to germline. Looking up the germline V gene yields CDR1 GEAIGNYY and CDR2 EKD. V gives up 0 bases and J gives up 0 bases, and the segment between their germline ends measures 14 bases. The CDR3, cysteine through phenylalanine, is 19 amino acids long. Only the CDR3 part of the read is kept: 57 bases, read in frame from the first base.